This T cell receptor beta chain is drawn from a study of identical twins. General observations from the study: Twin pairs had excess sharing that was weaker in beta out-of-frame sequences. Analyses of zero insertions could, in part, be confounded by invariant MAIT and iNKT cells. For cord blood, abundant beta clonotypes had fewer insertions, unlike memory repertoires, which showed none.

This clonotype was counted a single time. Its antigen is undetermined. This CDR3 is built from 19 residues. In germline, CDR1 is MNHEY, CDR2 SVGEGT. Trimming removed 6 bases from V and 0 bases from J, with 24 bases in between. Each CDR3 protein gets one entry after TCRdb re-called the 5' RACE reads with MiXCR. Altogether nearly 900,000 distinct CDR3 sequences are present, more than 9% being singletons, with the ten largest covering around 1.5%. These data also formed part of another study, on yellow fever vaccine responses in identical twins.

The sequence came from a woman in her late teens or twenties in good health. The specimen was PBMCs. The chain carries TRBV6-2 or TRBV6-3 and TRBJ2-1, with a tentative D call TRBD2 (6 bases). CDR3 loop: CASRLGTFGTRSSYNEQFF. In DNA, the CDR3 is TGTGCCAGCAGACTTGGAACCTTCGGGACTCGAAGCTCCTACAATGAGCAGTTCTTC.